Detailed here is one TCR beta chain. Its target is unknown. The data belong to a study of T cell responses to AZD1222 COVID-19 vaccine. Profiled with immunoSEQ multiplex PCR; TCRdb holds only in-frame clones, not every one. The sample holds around 110,000 clones, approximately 84% seen once. Study-level results: Females made up more of the donors, who were largely white British, and clonal diversity may have come out too low. Baseline serostatus was positive in only six AZD1222 recipients.

The specimen comprised peripheral blood, sampled on day 0 of AZD1222 vaccination. This clonotype was obtained from an adult in good health.

CDR3: CASSQVSLSDTQYF. Here the CDR3 DNA reads TGTGCCAGCAGCCAAGTCAGTTTGTCAGATACGCAGTATTTT. This chain links TRBV3-1 (or the pseudogene TRBV3-2) with TRBJ2-3; D uncertain. Looked up from germline, CDR1 is LGHDT and CDR2 is YNNKEL (reference sequence). V was trimmed by 1 base and J by 4 bases, leaving 9 bases between them. This CDR3 region has 14 residues.